This T cell receptor (beta chain) was documented in a study of T cell repertoires in cytomegalovirus infection. Study background: From public TCR beta signatures came an indication of both CMV infection and matching HLA type. General study findings and limits: The study identified carriers of CMV plus the relevant HLA from cumulative public TCR beta family frequency. HLA-C-restricted CMV clonotypes gave the most frequent clonotype in two of eight donors.

This CDR3 spans 15 amino acids. V was trimmed by 3 bases and J by 5 bases, leaving 16 bases between them. MiXCR, applied by TCRdb to the reads, yields one record per CDR3 protein. The data show 450,000 to 650,000 distinct CDR3 sequences, more than 20% seen once. This clonotype turned up a few times. Its antigen is as yet unknown. The sequence was collected from a human donor in good health (CMV status not recorded). Some clones in this sample may be carry-over from other donors' samples. Sequencing was performed on PBMCs. V usage is TRBV12-3 or TRBV12-4 and J usage is TRBJ2-5; D perhaps matches TRBD1 (5 bases). This CDR3 is CASSFRAQDFETQYF. The CDR3 DNA reads as TGTGCCAGCAGTTTCAGGGCCCAGGATTTTGAGACCCAGTACTTC.